This T cell receptor beta chain was identified during a study of shared clonotypes between healthy human individuals. The wider study: Used for every donor were three CD4 naive, three CD4 memory, two CD8 naive and one CD8 memory plate.

Using immunoSEQ multiplex PCR, the repertoire was profiled, and TCRdb retains in-frame clones only, with some absent. The sample lists fewer than 2.5 million clones, over 85% occurring once. Study-level points and caveats: Only blood underwent sampling, and tissue repertoires likely differ. Few donors limited the genetic and exposure-history diversity represented. Compared with clonotypes that all four donors shared, non-shared clonotypes had lower generation probabilities.

A word on this clone: Its target is not known.

The V and J ends lost 7 bases and 5 bases, in that order; junction bases with no gene match: 7. The germline V gene has CDR1 MNHNS and CDR2 SASEGT. The CDR3 has 15 amino acids. Sequenced sample: naive CD4+ T cells from PBMCs. Specified subset: CD45RA+ positively selected. The origin of this receptor is a young man in good health. Some clones in this sample may be carry-over from other donors' samples. This chain connects TRBV6-1 to TRBJ2-4; 11 bases are a match to TRBD2. The CDR3 spells CASNTGLAGQNIQYF. The CDR3 region has the DNA TGTGCCAGCAATACTGGACTAGCGGGCCAAAACATTCAGTACTTC.